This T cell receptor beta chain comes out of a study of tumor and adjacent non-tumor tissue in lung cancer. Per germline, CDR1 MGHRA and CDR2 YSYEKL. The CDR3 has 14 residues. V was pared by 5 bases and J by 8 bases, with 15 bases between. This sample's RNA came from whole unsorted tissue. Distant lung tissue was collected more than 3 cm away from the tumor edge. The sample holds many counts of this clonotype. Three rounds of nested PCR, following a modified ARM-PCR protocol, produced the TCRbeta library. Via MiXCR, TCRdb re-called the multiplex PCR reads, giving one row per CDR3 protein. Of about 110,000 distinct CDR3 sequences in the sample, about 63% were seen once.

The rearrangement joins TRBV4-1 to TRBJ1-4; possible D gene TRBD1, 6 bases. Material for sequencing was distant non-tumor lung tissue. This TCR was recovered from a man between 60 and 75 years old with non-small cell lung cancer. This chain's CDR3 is CASSSSRQEEKLFF. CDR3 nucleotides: TGCGCCAGCAGCTCCTCTCGACAGGAAGAAAAACTGTTTTTT.